This note documents a single T cell receptor (beta chain) sequence. The sample originates from a study of technical replicates of blood from a handful of donors. The germline V gene encodes CDR1 MDHEN and CDR2 SYDVKM. J lost 4 bases, V lost 4 bases, and 2 bases had no gene match. The CDR3 runs 15 residues. TCRdb keeps only in-frame clones here, not all; method: immunoSEQ multiplex PCR. This table holds some 99,000 clones, roughly 96% found once. The V call is TRBV28, the J call TRBJ2-1; 12 nucleotides agree with TRBD2. This sequence originates from a human donor in good health. Sequencing used T cells isolated from PBMCs. The CDR3 DNA follows: TGTGCCAGCAGTTCAGGGACTAGCGGGTACAATGAGCAGTTCTTC. This gives the protein CASSSGTSGYNEQFF.